Listed below are T cell receptor beta chains from one sample, sequenced in a study of CD8 T cells in ankylosing spondylitis. In TCRdb, the 5' RACE reads were re-called with MiXCR into one record per CDR3 protein. Among some 250,000 distinct CDR3 sequences, approximately 24% were seen once, and the ten largest hold over 0.55%. Specimen: blood, either unsorted or a sorted T cell fraction (not recorded which). These receptors all stem from a male donor with ankylosing spondylitis or in good health (not recorded which). CDR3s leave out the opening cysteine and the closing phenylalanine or tryptophan. The order of the fields is D gene, J gene, V gene, CDR3 protein. A D gene is named only where the DNA matches it firmly.

- TRBJ2-5 TRBV29-1 SVGQQETQY
- TRBJ2-3 TRBV12-3/TRBV12-4 ASTPSDTQY
- TRBJ2-1 TRBV5-4 ASSWTETGEQF
- TRBJ1-1 TRBV29-1 SANKGAEAF
- TRBJ2-2 TRBV12-3/TRBV12-4 ASSLGSGLGNTGELF
TRBD1 TRBJ2-2 TRBV25-1 ASSEDRGGTGELF
TRBD2 TRBJ2-3 TRBV20-1 SARVFFVGGGATDTQY
- TRBJ2-5 TRBV20-1 SARASSGDEETQY
- TRBJ2-3 TRBV10-3 AISQGSTDTQY
- TRBJ2-3 TRBV20-1 SARVLTDTQY
TRBD1 TRBJ2-1 TRBV24-1 ATSDPGQGRDEQF
- TRBJ2-7 TRBV7-8 ASSDYRVSVQY
TRBD1 TRBJ1-1 TRBV29-1 SAGTGTEAF
- TRBJ2-2 TRBV20-1 SARDPRGNTGELF
- TRBJ2-3 TRBV10-3 ATANGGTDTQY
- TRBJ2-3 TRBV12-3/TRBV12-4 ASSSMSKILDTQY
- TRBJ2-3 TRBV18 ASSVIRQFTDTQY
- TRBJ2-1 TRBV12-3/TRBV12-4 ASSSRFPTSRDNEQF
TRBD1 TRBJ1-2 TRBV20-1 SAIQGAGNYGYT
- TRBJ2-7 TRBV4-1 ASSRGTEGYEQY
TRBD2 TRBJ2-3 TRBV29-1 SVAPAGGLADTQY
- TRBJ2-7 TRBV2 ASSQEGLEQY
- TRBJ2-2 TRBV27 ASTLRGATGELF
- TRBJ2-7 TRBV5-1 ASSAVGVWDEQY
- TRBJ1-5 TRBV10-3 AISGGDNSNQPQH
- TRBJ2-2 TRBV5-1 ASAGTGELF
- TRBJ2-5 TRBV20-1 SARDSPKTQY
- TRBJ1-2 TRBV12-3/TRBV12-4 ASSLDSAYGYT
- TRBJ2-1 TRBV21-1 ASSRGGSPRREQF
TRBD1 TRBJ1-5 TRBV12-3/TRBV12-4 ASSNRGSNQPQH
TRBD2 TRBJ2-7 TRBV6-5 ASSSGLAGDREQY
- TRBJ2-7 TRBV29-1 SVEVVGRSYEQY
- TRBJ2-1 TRBV20-1 SAQSRDVYNEQF
TRBD1 TRBJ1-5 TRBV20-1 SAMGQFNQPQH
TRBD2 TRBJ2-2 TRBV5-1 ASSQDLAGTGELF
- TRBJ2-2 TRBV15 ATSAQYTGELF
- TRBJ1-3 TRBV12-3/TRBV12-4 ASRLAVPTIY
TRBD1 TRBJ2-7 TRBV5-6 ASSPGRDRVIEQY
- TRBJ2-7 TRBV20-1 SAQGQTAEQY
- TRBJ1-4 TRBV29-1 SVRIGWLNEKLF
- TRBJ2-7 TRBV29-1 SVVTGTYEQY
- TRBJ2-5 TRBV24-1 ATSDPGTTFQETQY
- TRBJ2-1 TRBV12-3/TRBV12-4 ASNSFRGEQF